The 10 T cell receptor beta chains below all came from one sample that was sequenced in a study of read filtering for tumor transcriptome and immune sequencing. From approximately 430 ng of RNA, a library with molecular barcoded alpha/delta and beta/gamma adaptors was made. TCRdb fed the reads into MiXCR, producing one record per CDR3 protein. The table records 30,000 to 40,000 distinct CDR3 sequences, approximately 12% of them present only once. Sequencing was carried out using a population of CD138-negative cells sorted from bone marrow. The receptors stem from a donor aged 40 or older with multiple myeloma.

This clonotype was seen at least ten times. J is TRBJ1-5 and V is TRBV20-1; a possible D gene is TRBD1 (6 bases). The CDR3 contains 17 residues. CDR1 and CDR2 (germline): DFQATT, SNEGSKA (reference sequence). V lost 3 bases to trimming and J lost 3 bases, with 21 bases between them. CDR3 sequence: CSARGAGSSGDNQPQHF. The CDR3 DNA reads as TGCAGTGCTAGGGGGGCGGGCTCCTCTGGCGACAATCAGCCCCAGCATTTT.

As concerns this clonotype: Only one base separates this from a far larger clonotype, so it likely reflects a read error. The chain employs TRBV6-2 or TRBV6-3 and TRBJ1-1; D ambiguous. Trimming took 7 bases from V and 0 from J, leaving 9 bases between them. Germline V gene lookup returns CDR1 MNHEY and CDR2 SVGEGT. The CDR3 consists of 13 residues. The CDR3 reads CASTAGLNTEAFF. CDR3 coding DNA: TGTGCCAGCACTGCCGGACTGAACACTGAAGCTTTCTTT.

This clonotype was observed a few times. The V call is TRBV18, the J call TRBJ2-5; D not resolved. V was shortened by 2 bases and J by 5 bases, with 6 bases between the two germline ends. CDR3 size: 12 residues. CDR1 is KGHSH and CDR2 is LQKENI in the germline V gene. The CDR3: CASSPLKETQYF. The CDR3 DNA is TGTGCCAGCTCACCATTAAAGGAGACCCAGTACTTC.

This clonotype was seen many times. The rearrangement joins TRBV6-4 to TRBJ1-5; D gene unclear. Germline CDR1 MRHNA, CDR2 SNTAGT. This CDR3 is built from 16 residues. V lost 8 bases, J lost 1 base, and 18 bases lay in between. The CDR3, as DNA: TGTGCCAGCCAGATACCGGTCTGCGAAAGCAATCAGCCCCAGCATTTT. This codes for CASQIPVCESNQPQHF.

In this sample, this clonotype turned up many times. The V and J genes are TRBV12-3 or TRBV12-4 and TRBJ1-4; D ambiguous. The CDR3 has 14 amino acids. The V gene lost 6 bases and the J gene lost 8 bases, with 16 bases spanning the gap. The CDR3 DNA reads TGTGCCAGCAGCTTAAACAGTCTTGGAGAAAAACTGTTTTTT. Translation gives CASSLNSLGEKLFF.

V gene TRBV3-1 combines with J gene TRBJ2-5; 12 nucleotides agree with TRBD2. The germline CDR1 and CDR2 sequences are LGHDT and YNNKEL (reference sequence). The CDR3 contains 16 residues. Losses at the gene ends were 2 bases for V and 4 bases for J; bases not matched to a gene: 5. In nucleotides, the CDR3 is TGTGCCAGCAGCCAACGGGCGACTAGCGGGGGAGAGACCCAGTACTTC. It codes for CASSQRATSGGETQYF.

Many counts were recorded for this clonotype. This CDR3 is CSATPGGLGDEQFF. As DNA, the CDR3 is TGCAGTGCTACGCCGGGGGGCCTTGGTGATGAGCAGTTCTTC. V is TRBV20-1 and J is TRBJ2-1; tentatively, D is TRBD2 (7 bases). This CDR3 region has 14 residues. CDR1 is DFQATT and CDR2 is SNEGSKA in the germline V gene (reference sequence). V was clipped by 4 bases and J by 8 bases, with 18 bases between them.

This clonotype was seen a few times. Since a much larger clone is just one base distant, this may be a read error. The chain joins TRBV6-5 to TRBJ1-1; D is undetermined. The CDR3 extends over 14 amino acids. Trimming stripped 5 bases from V and 1 base from J, with 11 bases between. The germline V gene encodes CDR1 MNHEY and CDR2 SVGAGI. CDR3 sequence reads: CASSRRNTNTEAFF. In DNA form, the CDR3 reads TGTGCCAGCAGTCGACGGAACACGAACACTGAAGCTTTCTTT.

This clonotype was seen repeatedly, ten times or more. This rearrangement joins TRBV7-3 to TRBJ1-1; D is unclear. Germline values: CDR1 SGHTA, CDR2 FQGTGA. Deletions cut 2 bases from V and 5 bases from J, with 9 bases between. This CDR3 is 13 amino acids long. The CDR3 spells CASSLRGRTEAFF. The CDR3 bases are TGTGCCAGCAGCTTACGCGGTCGGACTGAAGCTTTCTTT.

This clonotype was picked up a small number of times. This clone may be a read error of a much larger clone one base away. The CDR3 sequence: CASGEGTDTGELFF. The DNA of the CDR3 is TGTGCCAGCGGTGAAGGAACGGACACCGGGGAGCTGTTTTTT. The V and J genes are TRBV25-1 and TRBJ2-2; D is uncertain. This CDR3 region has 14 residues. Germline-derived CDR1 and CDR2 are MGHDK and SYGVNS.